The table lists the clone carrying this T cell receptor beta chain with a few counts. Antigen: not known. Treatment meaning: oral pan-JAK inhibitor, 5-10 mg twice daily. Lesional scalp punch biopsies and peripheral blood came from alopecia areata patients. The data belong to a study of CD8+ T cells in alopecia areata. The overall study: Treated individuals took tofacitinib by mouth, 5 to 10 mg twice daily. Study-wide findings and caveats: Higher clonality was seen in lesional scalp than in normal scalp, especially in alopecia totalis/universalis.

The CDR3 has 11 residues. Looked up from germline, CDR1 is SNHLY and CDR2 is FYNNEI. V was shortened by 3 bases and J by 9 bases, with 6 bases between the two germline ends. Extraction and reverse transcription of RNA yielded cDNA as the sequencing template. Assay: immunoSEQ multiplex PCR; the TCRdb copy retains only in-frame clones and omits some. The data show 80,000 to 95,000 clones, about 44% seen once. This receptor was identified in a human donor with alopecia areata. The sample in question was CD8+ T cells sorted from blood, obtained at week 24, from a patient treated with tofacitinib. V and J are TRBV2 and TRBJ2-1; no definite D call. The CDR3 here is CASSDGGEQFF. CDR3 nucleotides: TGTGCCAGCAGTGATGGTGGTGAGCAGTTCTTC.